This T cell receptor (beta chain) was recovered during a study of Ad26.COV2.S vaccination and SARS-CoV-2 variants. Study results and caveats: Reported post-vaccination CD8+ and CD4+ T cell responses to spike showed substantial breadth.

This table comes from immunoSEQ multiplex PCR, and its TCRdb copy is limited to in-frame clones, with some not included. The sample lists about 400,000 clones, 89% occurring once. Comment on this clone: Its antigen is unknown.

CDR1 is SGHNT, CDR2 YENEEA, per germline. The V end was cut by 1 base, the J end by 5 bases, with 11 bases between. This CDR3 is built from 15 residues. Treatment in this sample: over 15 received Ad26.COV2.S at low or high dose, single or two shots; roughly five received placebo; per-sample allocation not given. Repertoires come from day 63 after the first vaccine or placebo injection. The sequencing used peripheral blood, collected in a trial of Ad26.COV2.S vaccine versus placebo. The sequence was obtained from a person aged 18-65 years who received the Ad26.COV2.S COVID-19 vaccine or a placebo. The rearrangement joins TRBV11-3 to TRBJ2-2; either TRBD1 or TRBD2 may supply D (5 bases each). The CDR3 DNA reads as TGTGCCAGCAGCTTAGCTAGGGGAGAAACCGGGGAGCTGTTTTTT. Its translation is CASSLARGETGELFF. Together with reference TRBV11-3 and TRBJ2-2, the CDR3 gives the full variable domain: EAGVVQSPRYKIIEKKQPVAFWCNPISGHNTLYWYLQNLGQGPELLIRYENEEAVDDSQLPKDRFSAERLKGVDSTLKIQPAELGDSAVYLCASSLARGETGELFFGEGSRLTVL.